The 23 T cell receptor beta chains reported below all come from one sample, sequenced in a study of blood T cell repertoires in COVID-19. This table comes from immunoSEQ multiplex PCR, and its TCRdb copy is limited to in-frame clones, with some not included. The sample has under 150,000 clones; almost 85% are singletons. Sequencing was done on a sample of peripheral blood. The receptors here all came from a man aged 65-85 years with active or convalescent COVID-19.

The chain has TRBV7-2 and TRBJ2-7; D possibly corresponds to TRBD2 (5 bases). The CDR3 has 19 residues. The V gene lost 4 bases and the J gene lost 3 bases, with 28 bases spanning the gap. CDR1 and CDR2 from the germline V gene are SGHTA and FQGNSA. The CDR3 sequence: CASSSRKGGLGTGFYEQYF. The CDR3 nucleotides are TGTGCCAGCAGCTCACGCAAGGGCGGTCTGGGTACGGGATTCTACGAGCAGTACTTC. Drawing the rest from reference TRBV7-2 and TRBJ2-7, the complete variable domain is GAGVSQSPSNKVTEKGKDVELRCDPISGHTALYWYRQSLGQGLEFLIYFQGNSAPDKSGLPSDRFSAERTGGSVSTLTIQRTQQEDSAVYLCASSSRKGGLGTGFYEQYFGPGTRLTVT.

The chain combines TRBV30 with TRBJ2-3; TRBD2 matches 10 bases. V shed 6 bases and J 0 bases; nucleotides not matched to a gene: 9. This CDR3 comprises 16 residues. Germline V gene lookup returns CDR1 GTSNPN and CDR2 SVGIG (reference sequence). The DNA of the CDR3 is TGTGCCTGTAGCGGGGGGATTAGAGCTAGCACAGATACGCAGTATTTT. It specifies CACSGGIRASTDTQYF. The complete variable domain, with remaining parts taken from reference TRBV30 and TRBJ2-3, reads SQTIHQWPATLVQPVGSPLSLECTVEGTSNPNLYWYRQAAGRGLQLLFYSVGIGQISSEVPQNLSASRPQDRQFILSSKKLLLSDSGFYLCACSGGIRASTDTQYFGPGTRLTVL.

The rearrangement links TRBV7-3 to TRBJ2-2; 12 nucleotides agree with TRBD1. The CDR3 covers 16 residues. V shed 5 bases and J 4 bases; nucleotides not matched to a gene: 5. Germline V gene data show CDR1 as SGHTA and CDR2 as FQGTGA. The CDR3 sequence is CASSTGTGGLTGELFF. CDR3 nucleotides: TGTGCCAGCAGCACTGGGACAGGGGGCCTCACCGGGGAGCTGTTTTTT.

The chain is built from TRBV7-2 and TRBJ1-5; D gene ambiguous. The CDR3 covers 14 residues. V was shortened by 0 bases and J by 5 bases, with 8 bases between the two germline ends. Germline V gives CDR1 SGHTA, CDR2 FQGNSA. The CDR3 is CASSLAKQHQPQHF. In nucleotides, the CDR3 is TGTGCCAGCAGCTTAGCGAAACAGCATCAGCCCCAGCATTTT. The variable domain in full, completed from reference TRBV7-2 and TRBJ1-5, reads GAGVSQSPSNKVTEKGKDVELRCDPISGHTALYWYRQSLGQGLEFLIYFQGNSAPDKSGLPSDRFSAERTGGSVSTLTIQRTQQEDSAVYLCASSLAKQHQPQHFGDGTRLSIL.

The chain links TRBV7-9 to TRBJ2-7; 10 nucleotides line up with TRBD1. Germline trimming cut 6 bases from V and 3 bases from J; bases unmatched to any gene: 5. Germline V gene lookup returns CDR1 SEHNR and CDR2 FQNEAQ (reference sequence). This CDR3 has 14 amino acids. The CDR3 DNA sequence: TGTGCCAGCAGGCGGGACAGGGGAAACTACGAGCAGTACTTC. Its translation is CASRRDRGNYEQYF.

J is TRBJ2-4 and V is TRBV19; TRBD2 is a possible D gene (5 bases). CDR3 size: 13 residues. The germline gives CDR1 LNHDA, CDR2 SQIVND (reference sequence). Trimming shortened V by 5 bases and J by 2 bases, and 7 bases separated the two germline ends. DNA for the CDR3: TGTGCCAGTAGTCGGGAAACCAAAAACATTCAGTACTTC. Translation: CASSRETKNIQYF.

J is TRBJ2-1 and V is TRBV5-6; tentative D call: TRBD2 (6 bases). This CDR3 comprises 16 residues. Germline V CDR1 and CDR2: SGHDT, YYEEEE. Trimming stripped 0 bases from V and 4 bases from J, with 14 bases between. CDR3 nucleotide sequence: TGTGCCAGCAGCTTGGATTTGGGTAGCGGATACAATGAGCAGTTCTTC. It codes for CASSLDLGSGYNEQFF.

This chain connects TRBV5-4 to TRBJ1-6; 8 bases align to TRBD1. CDR3 length: 14 residues. CDR1 and CDR2 from the germline V gene are SGHNT and YYREEE (reference sequence). V was clipped by 1 base and J by 10 bases; unmatched bases: 4. CDR3 sequence (DNA): TGTGCCAGCAGCTTGAGGGACAGGACATCACCCCTCCACTTT. The encoded protein is CASSLRDRTSPLHF.

In this sample, this clone turned up once. The CDR3 sequence is CASSARTGTSTDTQYF. The DNA for the CDR3 is TGTGCCAGCAGCGCACGGACAGGGACTAGCACAGATACGCAGTATTTT. The chain uses TRBV5-4 and TRBJ2-3; TRBD1 matches at 8 bases. This CDR3 has 16 residues. Germline CDR1 SGHNT, CDR2 YYREEE (reference sequence). V trimming: 4 bases; J trimming: 0 bases; junction bases outside the gene matches: 7.

V usage is TRBV3-1 (or the pseudogene TRBV3-2) and J usage is TRBJ2-7; a possible D gene is TRBD2 (6 bases). Germline V gene lookup returns CDR1 LGHDT and CDR2 YNNKEL (reference sequence). This CDR3 region has 14 residues. The V end lost 8 bases, the J end lost 0 bases, and 14 bases lay between the germline ends. The CDR3 DNA follows: TGTGCCAGCCGGGGGTCTTCTATCTCCTACGAGCAGTACTTC. It specifies CASRGSSISYEQYF.

The V call is TRBV28, the J call TRBJ2-2, with TRBD2 as a possible D gene (6 bases). The CDR3 sequence is 14 residues long. CDR1 MDHEN and CDR2 SYDVKM come from the germline V gene. V lost 5 bases and J 5 bases, leaving 12 bases between the germline ends. This CDR3 reads CASSVRGRTGELFF. DNA of the CDR3: TGTGCCAGCAGTGTCCGGGGGAGAACCGGGGAGCTGTTTTTT.

The V gene is TRBV5-1, the J gene TRBJ2-1, with TRBD2 matching 12 bases. This CDR3 contains 16 residues. Germline V gene data show CDR1 as SGHRS and CDR2 as YFSETQ. V was pared by 4 bases and J by 2 bases, with 4 bases of the junction left unmatched. CDR3 sequence (DNA): TGCGCCAGCAGCGAGCGGACTAGCGGGACCTACAATGAGCAGTTCTTC. It encodes CASSERTSGTYNEQFF.

The CDR3 nucleotides are TGTGCCAGCAGCTTCGGCCGAGCGGATGGCTACACCTTC. Amino acids: CASSFGRADGYTF. The chain carries TRBV5-6 and TRBJ1-2; no firm D call. There are 13 residues in the CDR3. Trimming cost V 2 bases and J 6 bases, with 11 bases left between them. Per the germline V gene, CDR1 is SGHDT and CDR2 is YYEEEE.

This rearrangement joins TRBV9 to TRBJ2-5; 9 bases are a match to TRBD1. Trimming cost V 2 bases and J 2 bases; bases outside gene matches: 7. The CDR3 length is 16 residues. Germline lookup yields CDR1 SGDLS and CDR2 YYNGEE. The CDR3: CASSVTLDRGQETQYF. For the CDR3, the DNA is TGTGCCAGCAGCGTCACTCTCGACAGGGGGCAAGAGACCCAGTACTTC.

The chain recombines TRBV19 with TRBJ1-2, with 7 bases matching TRBD1. The V gene end was trimmed by 10 bases and the J gene end by 8 bases; junction bases not matched to a gene: 13. This CDR3 has 13 amino acids. Germline assignment: CDR1 LNHDA and CDR2 SQIVND (reference sequence). The CDR3 nucleotides are TGTGCCACGCGCCGGGACAGATCGTCGGGCTACACCTTC. Protein sequence: CATRRDRSSGYTF.

This clone was recorded at least ten times. CDR3 loop: CASSQTGGLPYGYTF. The DNA for the CDR3 is TGTGCCAGCAGTCAAACAGGGGGGCTCCCCTATGGCTACACCTTC. The rearrangement joins TRBV6-5 to TRBJ1-2; TRBD1 matches 8 bases. The CDR3 loop spans 15 amino acids. J gave up 4 bases and V 5 bases, and 9 bases lay outside the gene matches. The germline gives CDR1 MNHEY, CDR2 SVGAGI.

On this clone: The junction shows a germline mismatch at one end, possibly a read error. The chain links TRBV7-7 to TRBJ2-7; D not resolved. Germline CDR1 SSHAT, CDR2 FNYEAQ (reference sequence). The CDR3 covers 13 residues. In nucleotides, the CDR3 is TGTGCTAGCAGCTTAGCAGATAGCTACGAGCAGTACTTC. The encoded protein is CASSLADSYEQYF.

The chain carries TRBV28 and TRBJ1-3; D is possibly TRBD1 (5 bases). Germline assignment: CDR1 MDHEN and CDR2 SYDVKM. V dropped 7 bases and J dropped 0 bases, with 16 bases sitting between them. This CDR3 comprises 16 residues. Here the CDR3 reads CASIQGGPNSGNTIYF. Here the CDR3 DNA reads TGTGCCAGCATCCAGGGAGGGCCAAACTCTGGAAACACCATATATTTT.

The chain combines TRBV6-2 or TRBV6-3 with TRBJ2-5; no clear D. CDR1 and CDR2 from the germline V gene are MNHEY and SVGEGT. The V end was cut by 2 bases, the J end by 3 bases, with 7 bases between. This CDR3 has 13 amino acids. The CDR3 loop reads CASSYHREETQYF. CDR3 bases: TGTGCCAGCAGTTACCACAGAGAAGAGACCCAGTACTTC.

This clone has only a few counts. This sequence joins TRBV6-1 and TRBJ1-5; no clear D. V gave up 0 bases and J gave up 4 bases, with 7 bases separating them. CDR3 length: 14 amino acids. Germline V gene data show CDR1 as MNHNS and CDR2 as SASEGT. DNA for the CDR3: TGTGCCAGCAGTGAAGCCTGGGCGAATCAGCCCCAGCATTTT. Protein: CASSEAWANQPQHF.

This sequence joins TRBV30 and TRBJ1-2; 8 nucleotides line up with TRBD1. This CDR3 has 11 residues. Per germline, CDR1 GTSNPN and CDR2 SVGIG (reference sequence). V shed 7 bases and J 3 bases; nucleotides not matched to a gene: 1. The chain's CDR3 is CALGQDYGYTF. CDR3 coding DNA: TGTGCCTTGGGACAGGACTATGGCTACACCTTC.

The J gene is TRBJ2-5, the V gene TRBV7-2; D unresolved. The length of the CDR3 is 13 residues. In germline, CDR1 is SGHTA, CDR2 FQGNSA. V dropped 1 base and J dropped 5 bases, with 8 bases sitting between them. CDR3 region: CASSLGARETQYF. CDR3 in DNA: TGTGCCAGCAGCTTAGGGGCCCGTGAGACCCAGTACTTC.

The chain has TRBV30 and TRBJ1-3; TRBD1 might be the D (6 bases). The CDR3 is 13 amino acids. Looked up from germline, CDR1 is GTSNPN and CDR2 is SVGIG (reference sequence). V lost 3 bases and J 4 bases, leaving 10 bases between the germline ends. The CDR3 DNA is TGTGCCTGGAGCCACAGGGCCGGAAACACCATATATTTT. It translates to CAWSHRAGNTIYF.